This T cell receptor beta chain was documented in a study of cytomegalovirus exposure and HLA in healthy donors. Study results and caveats: TCR beta V segments were, for the most part, productive about 87% or about 30% of the time in an earlier analysis.

Details on this clone: Its target is unknown.

It was with 60 Vbeta and 13 Jbeta primers that the PCR ran. Assay used: immunoSEQ multiplex PCR; TCRdb lists only in-frame clones, some missing. Among roughly 120,000 clones listed, 81% were seen once. Germline V CDR1 and CDR2: MNHNS, SASEGT. Trimming pared 7 bases from V and 1 base from J, leaving 8 bases between. The CDR3 has 12 amino acids. Sequenced input: PBMCs. This sequence was found in a woman aged 25-40 years in good health and CMV-seronegative. The chain links TRBV6-1 to TRBJ2-7; D possibly corresponds to TRBD1 (6 bases). CDR3: CASKTGSYEQYF. As DNA, the CDR3 is TGTGCCAGCAAGACAGGTTCCTACGAGCAGTACTTC.